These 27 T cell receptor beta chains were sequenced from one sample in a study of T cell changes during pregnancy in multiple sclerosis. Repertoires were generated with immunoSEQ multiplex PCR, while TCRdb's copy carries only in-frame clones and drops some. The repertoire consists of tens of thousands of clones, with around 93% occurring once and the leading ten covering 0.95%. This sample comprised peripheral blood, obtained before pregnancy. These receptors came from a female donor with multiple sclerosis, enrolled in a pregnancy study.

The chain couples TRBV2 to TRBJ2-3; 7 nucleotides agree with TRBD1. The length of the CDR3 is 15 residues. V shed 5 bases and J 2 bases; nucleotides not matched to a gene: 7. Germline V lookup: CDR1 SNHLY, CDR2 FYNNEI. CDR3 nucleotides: TGTGCCAGCAGTTCTACAGGGGTAATCACAGATACGCAGTATTTT. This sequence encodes CASSSTGVITDTQYF.

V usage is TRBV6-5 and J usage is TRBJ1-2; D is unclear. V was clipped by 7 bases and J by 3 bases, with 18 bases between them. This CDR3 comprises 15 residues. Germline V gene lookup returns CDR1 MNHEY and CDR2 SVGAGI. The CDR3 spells CASTPTVESYYGYTF. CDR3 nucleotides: TGTGCCAGCACGCCAACAGTAGAGTCGTACTATGGCTACACCTTC.

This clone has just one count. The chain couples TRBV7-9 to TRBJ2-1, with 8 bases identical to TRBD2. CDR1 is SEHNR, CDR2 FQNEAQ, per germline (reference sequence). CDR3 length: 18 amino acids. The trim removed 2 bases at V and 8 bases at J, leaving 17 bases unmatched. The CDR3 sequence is CASSLIPVRAGVSDEQFF. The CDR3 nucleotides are TGTGCCAGCAGCTTAATTCCAGTAAGAGCGGGAGTTTCGGATGAGCAGTTCTTC.

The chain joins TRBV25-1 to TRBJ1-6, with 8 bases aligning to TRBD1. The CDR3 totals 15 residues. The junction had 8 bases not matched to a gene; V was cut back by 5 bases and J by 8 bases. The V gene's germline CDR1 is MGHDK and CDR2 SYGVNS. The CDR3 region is CASSPMDREDSPLHF. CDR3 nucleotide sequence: TGTGCCAGCAGTCCGATGGACAGGGAGGATTCACCCCTCCACTTT.

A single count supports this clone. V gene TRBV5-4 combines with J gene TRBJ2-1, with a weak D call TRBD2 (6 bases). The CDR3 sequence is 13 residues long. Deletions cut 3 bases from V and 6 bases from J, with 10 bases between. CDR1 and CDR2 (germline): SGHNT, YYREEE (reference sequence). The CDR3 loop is CASSSGLVNEQFF. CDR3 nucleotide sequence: TGTGCCAGCAGCTCGGGACTTGTCAATGAGCAGTTCTTC.

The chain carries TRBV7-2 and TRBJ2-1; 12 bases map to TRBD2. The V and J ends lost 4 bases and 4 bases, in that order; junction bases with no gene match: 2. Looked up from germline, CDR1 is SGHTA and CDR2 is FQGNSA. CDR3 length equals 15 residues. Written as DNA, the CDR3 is TGTGCCAGCAGCTGGACTAGCGGGGCTTACAATGAGCAGTTCTTC. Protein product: CASSWTSGAYNEQFF.

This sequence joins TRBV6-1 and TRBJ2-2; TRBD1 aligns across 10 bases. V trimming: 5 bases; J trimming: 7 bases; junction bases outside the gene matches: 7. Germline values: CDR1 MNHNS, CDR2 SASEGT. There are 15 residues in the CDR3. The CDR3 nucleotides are TGTGCCAGCAGTACCGGGACAGGGGTGATCGGGGAGCTGTTTTTT. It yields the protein CASSTGTGVIGELFF.

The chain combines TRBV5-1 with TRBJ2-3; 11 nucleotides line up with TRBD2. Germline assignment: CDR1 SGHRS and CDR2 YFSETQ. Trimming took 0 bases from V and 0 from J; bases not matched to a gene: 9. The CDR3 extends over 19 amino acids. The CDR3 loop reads CASSLARGTSGRSTDTQYF. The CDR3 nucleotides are TGCGCCAGCAGCTTGGCACGGGGGACTAGCGGCCGTAGCACAGATACGCAGTATTTT.

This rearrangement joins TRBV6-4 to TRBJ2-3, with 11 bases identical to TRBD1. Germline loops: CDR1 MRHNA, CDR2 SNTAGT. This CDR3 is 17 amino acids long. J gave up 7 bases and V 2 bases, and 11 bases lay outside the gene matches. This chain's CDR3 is CASSDTGQGALMNTQYF. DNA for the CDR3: TGTGCCAGCAGTGACACCGGACAGGGGGCCCTGATGAATACGCAGTATTTT.

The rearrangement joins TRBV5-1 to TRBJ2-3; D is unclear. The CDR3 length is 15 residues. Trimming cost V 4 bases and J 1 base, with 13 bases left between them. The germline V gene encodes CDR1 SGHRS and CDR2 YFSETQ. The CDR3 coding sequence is TGCGCCAGCAGCCCATCCGGCCAGGGCACAGATACGCAGTATTTT. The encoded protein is CASSPSGQGTDTQYF.

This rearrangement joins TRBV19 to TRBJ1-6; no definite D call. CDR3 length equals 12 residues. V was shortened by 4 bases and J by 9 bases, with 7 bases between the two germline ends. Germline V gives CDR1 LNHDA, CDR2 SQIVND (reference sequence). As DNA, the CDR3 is TGTGCCAGTAGTAGTCGGTTTTCACCCCTCCACTTT. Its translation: CASSSRFSPLHF.

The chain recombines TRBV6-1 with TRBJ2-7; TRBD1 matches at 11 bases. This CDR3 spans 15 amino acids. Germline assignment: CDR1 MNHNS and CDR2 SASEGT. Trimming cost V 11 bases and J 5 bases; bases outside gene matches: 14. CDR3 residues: CASSRPGQGADEQYF. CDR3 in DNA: TGTGCCTCATCCCGCCCAGGACAGGGGGCAGACGAGCAGTACTTC.

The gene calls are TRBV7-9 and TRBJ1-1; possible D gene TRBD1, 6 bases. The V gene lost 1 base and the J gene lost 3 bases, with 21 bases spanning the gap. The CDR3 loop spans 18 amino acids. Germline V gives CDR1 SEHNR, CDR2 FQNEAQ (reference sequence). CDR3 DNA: TGTGCCAGCAGCTTAGTGTTGGGCAACAGGGTTTCAGACACTGAAGCTTTCTTT. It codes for CASSLVLGNRVSDTEAFF.

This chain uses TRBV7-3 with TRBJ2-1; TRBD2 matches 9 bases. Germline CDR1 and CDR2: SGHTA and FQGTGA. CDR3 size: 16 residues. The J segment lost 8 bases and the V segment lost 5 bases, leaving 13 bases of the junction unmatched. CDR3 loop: CASSLRRLAGMDEQFF. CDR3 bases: TGTGCCAGCAGCCTTAGGAGGCTAGCGGGAATGGATGAGCAGTTCTTC. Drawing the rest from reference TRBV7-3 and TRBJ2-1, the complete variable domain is GAGVSQTPSNKVTEKGKYVELRCDPISGHTALYWYRQSLGQGPEFLIYFQGTGAADDSGLPNDRFFAVRPEGSVSTLKIQRTERGDSAVYLCASSLRRLAGMDEQFFGPGTRLTVL.

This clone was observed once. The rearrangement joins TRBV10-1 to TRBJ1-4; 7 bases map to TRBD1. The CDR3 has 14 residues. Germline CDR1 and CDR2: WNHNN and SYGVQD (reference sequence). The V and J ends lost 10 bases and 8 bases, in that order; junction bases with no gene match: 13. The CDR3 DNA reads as TGCGCCAAGCCCTCAGGGGGAAGAGAAGAAAAACTGTTTTTT. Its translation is CAKPSGGREEKLFF.

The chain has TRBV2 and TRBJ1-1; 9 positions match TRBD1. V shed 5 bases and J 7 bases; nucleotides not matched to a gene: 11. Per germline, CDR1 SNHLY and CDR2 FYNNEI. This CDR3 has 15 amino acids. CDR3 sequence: CASSSTSGQGIEAFF. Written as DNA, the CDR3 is TGTGCCAGCAGTAGCACCTCGGGACAGGGAATTGAAGCTTTCTTT. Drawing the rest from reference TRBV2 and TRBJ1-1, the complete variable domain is EPEVTQTPSHQVTQMGQEVILRCVPISNHLYFYWYRQILGQKVEFLVSFYNNEISEKSEIFDDQFSVERPDGSNFTLKIRSTKLEDSAMYFCASSSTSGQGIEAFFGQGTRLTVV.

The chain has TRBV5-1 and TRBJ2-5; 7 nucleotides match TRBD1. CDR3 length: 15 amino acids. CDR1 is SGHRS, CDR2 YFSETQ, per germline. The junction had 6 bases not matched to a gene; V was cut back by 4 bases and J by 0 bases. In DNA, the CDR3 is TGCGCCAGCAGCCAAGGAGGACAGGACCAAGAGACCCAGTACTTC. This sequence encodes CASSQGGQDQETQYF.

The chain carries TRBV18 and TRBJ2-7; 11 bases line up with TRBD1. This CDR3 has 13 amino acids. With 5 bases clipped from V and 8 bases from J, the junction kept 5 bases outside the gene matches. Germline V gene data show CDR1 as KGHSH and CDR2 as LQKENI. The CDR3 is CASSSDRGQKQYF. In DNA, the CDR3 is TGTGCCAGCTCATCGGACAGGGGGCAGAAGCAGTACTTC.

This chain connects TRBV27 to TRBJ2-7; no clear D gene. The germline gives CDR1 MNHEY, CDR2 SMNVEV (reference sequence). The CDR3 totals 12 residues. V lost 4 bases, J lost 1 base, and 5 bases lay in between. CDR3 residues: CASSSTSYEQYF. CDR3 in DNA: TGTGCCAGCAGTTCGACATCCTACGAGCAGTACTTC.

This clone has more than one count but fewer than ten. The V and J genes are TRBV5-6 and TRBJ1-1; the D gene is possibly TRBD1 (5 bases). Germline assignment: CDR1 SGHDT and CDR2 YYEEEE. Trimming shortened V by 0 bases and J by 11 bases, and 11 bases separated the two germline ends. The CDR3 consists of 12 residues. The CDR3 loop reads CASSLGRAGAFF. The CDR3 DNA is TGTGCCAGCAGCTTGGGCAGGGCGGGGGCTTTCTTT. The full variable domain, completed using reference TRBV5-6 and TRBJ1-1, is DAGVTQSPTHLIKTRGQQVTLRCSPKSGHDTVSWYQQALGQGPQFIFQYYEEEERQRGNFPDRFSGHQFPNYSSELNVNALLLGDSALYLCASSLGRAGAFFGQGTRLTVV.

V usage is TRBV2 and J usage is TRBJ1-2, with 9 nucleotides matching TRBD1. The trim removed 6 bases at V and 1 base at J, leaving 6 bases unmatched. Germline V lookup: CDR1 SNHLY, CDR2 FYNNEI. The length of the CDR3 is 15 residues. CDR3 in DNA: TGTGCCAGCAGGGGGACAGGGATGTATAACTATGGCTACACCTTC. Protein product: CASRGTGMYNYGYTF.

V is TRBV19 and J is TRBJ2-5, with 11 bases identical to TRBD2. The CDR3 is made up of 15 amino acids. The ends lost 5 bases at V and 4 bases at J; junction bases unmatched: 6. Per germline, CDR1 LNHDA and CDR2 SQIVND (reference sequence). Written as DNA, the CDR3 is TGTGCCAGTAGTGCCCCGACTAGCGGGGTAGAGACCCAGTACTTC. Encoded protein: CASSAPTSGVETQYF.

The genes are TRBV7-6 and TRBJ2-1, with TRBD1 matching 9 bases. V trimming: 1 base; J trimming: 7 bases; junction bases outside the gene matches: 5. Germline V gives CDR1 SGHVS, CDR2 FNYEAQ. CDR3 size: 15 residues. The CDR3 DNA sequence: TGTGCCAGCAGCTTAGTACAGGGGGCTGGGAATGAGCAGTTCTTC. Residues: CASSLVQGAGNEQFF.

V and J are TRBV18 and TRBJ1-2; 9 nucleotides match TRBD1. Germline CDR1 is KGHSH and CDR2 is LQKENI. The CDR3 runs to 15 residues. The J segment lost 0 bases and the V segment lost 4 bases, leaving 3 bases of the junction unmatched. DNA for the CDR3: TGTGCCAGCTCACAAGACAGGGGGTCTAACTATGGCTACACCTTC. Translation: CASSQDRGSNYGYTF.

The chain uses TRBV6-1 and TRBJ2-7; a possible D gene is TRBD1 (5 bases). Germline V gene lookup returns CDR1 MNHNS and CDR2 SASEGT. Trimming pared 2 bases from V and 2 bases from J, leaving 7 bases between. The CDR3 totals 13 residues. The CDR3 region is CASSERQPYEQYF. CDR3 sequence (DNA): TGTGCCAGCAGTGAACGACAGCCCTACGAGCAGTACTTC.

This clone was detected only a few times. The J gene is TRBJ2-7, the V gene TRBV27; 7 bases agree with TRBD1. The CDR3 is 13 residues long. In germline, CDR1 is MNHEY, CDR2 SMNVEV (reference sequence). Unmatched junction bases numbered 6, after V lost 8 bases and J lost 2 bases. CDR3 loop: CASRVTGAYEQYF. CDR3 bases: TGTGCCAGCCGAGTTACAGGGGCCTACGAGCAGTACTTC.

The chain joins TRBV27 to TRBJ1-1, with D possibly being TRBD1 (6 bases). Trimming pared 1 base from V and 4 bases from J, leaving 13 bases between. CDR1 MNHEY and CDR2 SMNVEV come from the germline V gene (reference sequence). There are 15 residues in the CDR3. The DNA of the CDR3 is TGTGCCAGCAGTTTATGGGCAGGGGAACCCACTGAAGCTTTCTTT. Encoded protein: CASSLWAGEPTEAFF.